This T cell receptor (beta chain) was found in a study of sequential checkpoint blockade in melanoma. Turning to the study itself: Patients were randomized 1:1 to nivolumab-then-ipilimumab or ipilimumab-then-nivolumab first-line. After both sequences, patients received maintenance nivolumab. TCRβ was sequenced from DNA of approximately 91 pretreatment tumors. General study points: Tumor T-cell fraction and clonality correlated with PD-L1 and CD8+ counts.

Treatment meaning: randomized to nivolumab then ipilimumab (arm A) or the reverse (arm B). Some clones are missing from TCRdb's copy, which holds only in-frame ones; the method was immunoSEQ multiplex PCR. This table has about 12,000 clones, roughly 25% appearing once. As for this clone: Its antigen is unknown.

V was pared by 6 bases and J by 2 bases, with 10 bases of the junction left unmatched. The CDR3 has 16 residues. CDR1 is LNHDA, CDR2 SQIVND, per germline (reference sequence). The chain has TRBV19 and TRBJ2-1; 7 bases fit TRBD2. Sequencing used tumor tissue (inferred from file names), obtained from a patient given nivolumab and ipilimumab in sequence. This receptor was obtained from a human donor with melanoma. CDR3 DNA sequence: TGTGCCAGTAGCTTCAGCGGGGACCCGACCTACAATGAGCAGTTCTTC. As protein: CASSFSGDPTYNEQFF.